The rows below give T cell receptor beta chains drawn from one sample of a study of early T cells in non-severe SARS-CoV-2 infection. TCRdb processed the 5' RACE reads anew with MiXCR; each CDR3 protein has one entry. The sample carries about 80,000 distinct CDR3 sequences, more than 4% recorded once. The starting material was whole blood, obtained at baseline. All receptors come from an adult who was a healthcare worker with PCR-confirmed SARS-CoV-2 infection or an uninfected control (not recorded which). The CDR3 runs from the conserved cysteine through the conserved F or W. Fields, in order: CDR3 DNA, CDR3 protein, V gene, J gene, clone size, D gene. D genes are given only for firm matches. The listing skips clone size in some rows; elsewhere it reads once, few, many or a size class.

CDR3 DNA: TGTGCCAGCAGAATGGGCCTAGGGGGCAAAACTGAAGCTTTCTTT
CDR3 protein: CASRMGLGGKTEAFF
V gene: TRBV6-5
J gene: TRBJ1-1
clone size: many
D gene: TRBD1

CDR3 DNA: TGCAGTGCTAGAGATCCTACGGGACAGGCTGGGATGAACACTGAAGCTTTCTTT
CDR3 protein: CSARDPTGQAGMNTEAFF
V gene: TRBV20-1
J gene: TRBJ1-1
clone size: many
D gene: TRBD1

CDR3 DNA: TGTGCCAGCAGTTTAAGACAGTATCTTAACAATGAGCAGTTCTTC
CDR3 protein: CASSLRQYLNNEQFF
V gene: TRBV28
J gene: TRBJ2-1
clone size: many
D gene: NA

CDR3 DNA: TGCAGTGCCCGCCCCGATGGTAGCGGTTACGAGCAGTACTTC
CDR3 protein: CSARPDGSGYEQYF
V gene: TRBV20-1
J gene: TRBJ2-7
clone size: NA
D gene: NA

CDR3 DNA: TGCAGTGCTAGTCGCGGGGAGGATAAGCAGTTCTTC
CDR3 protein: CSASRGEDKQFF
V gene: TRBV20-1
J gene: TRBJ2-1
clone size: NA
D gene: NA

CDR3 DNA: TGCGCCAGCAGCCAAGCTCAGGGGATAGGACAGCCCCAGCATTTT
CDR3 protein: CASSQAQGIGQPQHF
V gene: TRBV4-1
J gene: TRBJ1-5
clone size: many
D gene: NA

CDR3 DNA: TGTGCCAGCAGTTCCCTAGGCACAGATACGCAGTATTTT
CDR3 protein: CASSSLGTDTQYF
V gene: TRBV27
J gene: TRBJ2-3
clone size: few
D gene: NA

CDR3 DNA: TGTGCCAGTAGCCCTAGCGTCCAAGCTGGAGATACGCAGTATTTT
CDR3 protein: CASSPSVQAGDTQYF
V gene: TRBV19
J gene: TRBJ2-3
clone size: many
D gene: NA

CDR3 DNA: TGTGCCAGCCGCAATCGGAACATAACTAGCGGGGGTGAATCTCGGAATGAGCAGTTCTTC
CDR3 protein: CASRNRNITSGGESRNEQFF
V gene: TRBV7-9
J gene: TRBJ2-1
clone size: few
D gene: TRBD2

CDR3 DNA: TGTGCCAGCAGCTCGGGACTTAGCAATGAGCAGTTCTTC
CDR3 protein: CASSSGLSNEQFF
V gene: TRBV5-4
J gene: TRBJ2-1
clone size: NA
D gene: NA

CDR3 DNA: TGTGCCACCAGCAGCGGGACACCCAACACTGAAGCTTTCTTT
CDR3 protein: CATSSGTPNTEAFF
V gene: TRBV15
J gene: TRBJ1-1
clone size: few
D gene: NA

CDR3 DNA: TGTGCCAGCAGCCCCCCGGGACAGGGTATGACCCTCCACTTT
CDR3 protein: CASSPPGQGMTLHF
V gene: TRBV7-9
J gene: TRBJ1-6
clone size: many
D gene: TRBD1

CDR3 DNA: TGTGCCAGCAGCCAAGAGGGCGGCCTAGTCCTCTACAATGAGCAGTTCTTC
CDR3 protein: CASSQEGGLVLYNEQFF
V gene: TRBV14
J gene: TRBJ2-1
clone size: NA
D gene: NA

CDR3 DNA: TGTGCCAGCAGCTTAGCTAGCGGGGGCTACACAGATACGCAGTATTTT
CDR3 protein: CASSLASGGYTDTQYF
V gene: TRBV7-2
J gene: TRBJ2-3
clone size: medium-sized
D gene: TRBD2

CDR3 DNA: TGTGCCAGCTCACCACGAGGGGAATCTGGAAACACCATATATTTT
CDR3 protein: CASSPRGESGNTIYF
V gene: TRBV18
J gene: TRBJ1-3
clone size: many
D gene: NA

CDR3 DNA: TGTGCCAGCAGCCTCCCGGGAATGAACACTGAAGCTTTCTTT
CDR3 protein: CASSLPGMNTEAFF
V gene: TRBV14
J gene: TRBJ1-1
clone size: few
D gene: NA

CDR3 DNA: TGTGCCAGCAGTGCCGGGAGGGATCAGCCCCAGCATTTT
CDR3 protein: CASSAGRDQPQHF
V gene: TRBV25-1
J gene: TRBJ1-5
clone size: many
D gene: NA

CDR3 DNA: TGTGCCAGTAGCCCTAAACAGGGGTACGAGCAGTACTTC
CDR3 protein: CASSPKQGYEQYF
V gene: TRBV19
J gene: TRBJ2-7
clone size: many
D gene: TRBD1

CDR3 DNA: TGTGCCAGCAGTGAGAGCAGGGGTGGTGGCTACACCTTC
CDR3 protein: CASSESRGGGYTF
V gene: TRBV27
J gene: TRBJ1-2
clone size: many
D gene: NA

CDR3 DNA: TGCGCCAGCAGCCTACAGGGTTCGGAGACCCAGTACTTC
CDR3 protein: CASSLQGSETQYF
V gene: TRBV4-1
J gene: TRBJ2-5
clone size: many
D gene: NA

CDR3 DNA: TGTGCCAGCAGCTCCCCTAGCGGCGAAACCTACAATGAGCAGTTCTTC
CDR3 protein: CASSSPSGETYNEQFF
V gene: TRBV7-9
J gene: TRBJ2-1
clone size: few
D gene: TRBD2

CDR3 DNA: TGTGCCAGCGGGACAGGGGATGAAAAACTGTTTTTT
CDR3 protein: CASGTGDEKLFF
V gene: TRBV7-8
J gene: TRBJ1-4
clone size: few
D gene: TRBD1

CDR3 DNA: TGTGCCAGCAGTTTAAGCTTAGCGGGAGGGCCAAAGAATGAGCAGTTCTTC
CDR3 protein: CASSLSLAGGPKNEQFF
V gene: TRBV28
J gene: TRBJ2-1
clone size: many
D gene: TRBD2

CDR3 DNA: TGTGCCAGCAGCTTAATGCCGAACACTGAAGCTTTCTTT
CDR3 protein: CASSLMPNTEAFF
V gene: TRBV11-3
J gene: TRBJ1-1
clone size: many
D gene: NA

CDR3 DNA: TGCGCCAGCAGCTTTAACACAGGGGGCACTGAAGCTTTCTTT
CDR3 protein: CASSFNTGGTEAFF
V gene: TRBV5-1
J gene: TRBJ1-1
clone size: few
D gene: TRBD1

CDR3 DNA: TGTGCCAGCAGTTTCGGGGTGGACGGGGAGCTGTTTTTT
CDR3 protein: CASSFGVDGELFF
V gene: TRBV27
J gene: TRBJ2-2
clone size: NA
D gene: NA

CDR3 DNA: TGTGCCAGCAGTTACAGTAAGAGCTACAATGAGCAGTTCTTC
CDR3 protein: CASSYSKSYNEQFF
V gene: TRBV28
J gene: TRBJ2-1
clone size: many
D gene: NA

CDR3 DNA: TGTGCCAGCAGCCCTCCTATTCTAGGGACGCAGTATTTT
CDR3 protein: CASSPPILGTQYF
V gene: TRBV3-1
J gene: TRBJ2-3
clone size: few
D gene: NA

CDR3 DNA: TGTGCCAGCAGCCAAGAATGGCAGGGGAGCTCCTACAATGAGCAGTTCTTC
CDR3 protein: CASSQEWQGSSYNEQFF
V gene: TRBV14
J gene: TRBJ2-1
clone size: many
D gene: NA

CDR3 DNA: TGCAGTGCTAGACCGGGACTAGCATCAGGGGAGCAGTACTTC
CDR3 protein: CSARPGLASGEQYF
V gene: TRBV20-1
J gene: TRBJ2-7
clone size: many
D gene: TRBD2

CDR3 DNA: TGTGCCAGCAGCTCCGACAGGGGCCTTCTCAGGCAGTACTTC
CDR3 protein: CASSSDRGLLRQYF
V gene: TRBV7-6
J gene: TRBJ2-7
clone size: many
D gene: TRBD1

CDR3 DNA: TGTGCCAGCAGCTTAAGTAATGAGCAGTTCTTC
CDR3 protein: CASSLSNEQFF
V gene: TRBV7-9
J gene: TRBJ2-1
clone size: NA
D gene: NA

CDR3 DNA: TGTGCCAGCAGTACACCGGGACTAAAGGGCTACGAGCAGTACTTC
CDR3 protein: CASSTPGLKGYEQYF
V gene: TRBV27
J gene: TRBJ2-7
clone size: many
D gene: TRBD2

CDR3 DNA: TGCGCCAGCAGCTTGGAGGCAGAGTACAATGAGCAGTTCTTC
CDR3 protein: CASSLEAEYNEQFF
V gene: TRBV5-1
J gene: TRBJ2-1
clone size: NA
D gene: NA

CDR3 DNA: TGTGCCAGCAGCTTGACAGGGGACACAGATACGCAGTATTTT
CDR3 protein: CASSLTGDTDTQYF
V gene: TRBV11-3
J gene: TRBJ2-3
clone size: many
D gene: TRBD1

CDR3 DNA: TGTGCCAGTAGCCAGACAGGAGGAAGCGCTACGCAGTATTTT
CDR3 protein: CASSQTGGSATQYF
V gene: TRBV19
J gene: TRBJ2-3
clone size: few
D gene: NA

CDR3 DNA: TGTGCCAGCAGTGCTCCCGAGCAGTACTTC
CDR3 protein: CASSAPEQYF
V gene: TRBV2
J gene: TRBJ2-7
clone size: few
D gene: NA

CDR3 DNA: TGTGCCAGCAGCCCCCTGTCGTCCGAGTCAGGGGATACGCAGTATTTT
CDR3 protein: CASSPLSSESGDTQYF
V gene: TRBV7-9
J gene: TRBJ2-3
clone size: NA
D gene: NA

CDR3 DNA: TGTGCCTTCGAGGGGACAGGAGTCACAGATACGCAGTATTTT
CDR3 protein: CAFEGTGVTDTQYF
V gene: TRBV27
J gene: TRBJ2-3
clone size: many
D gene: TRBD1

CDR3 DNA: TGTGCCAGTAGTATTCGGCAGGGCTATGGCTACACCTTC
CDR3 protein: CASSIRQGYGYTF
V gene: TRBV19
J gene: TRBJ1-2
clone size: few
D gene: NA

CDR3 DNA: TGTGCCAGCAGTTCCGGGATGAACACTGAAGCTTTCTTT
CDR3 protein: CASSSGMNTEAFF
V gene: TRBV12-3/TRBV12-4
J gene: TRBJ1-1
clone size: NA
D gene: NA

CDR3 DNA: TGCGCCAGCAGCTTGGGGCAGGGCATCAATGAGCAGTTCTTC
CDR3 protein: CASSLGQGINEQFF
V gene: TRBV5-1
J gene: TRBJ2-1
clone size: many
D gene: NA

CDR3 DNA: TGTGCCAGCAGTCGGACAGGGGGTTCTGGAAACACCATATATTTT
CDR3 protein: CASSRTGGSGNTIYF
V gene: TRBV11-2
J gene: TRBJ1-3
clone size: few
D gene: TRBD1

CDR3 DNA: TGTGCCAGCAGCCCGGGGACTCCCCCCTACGAGCAGTACTTC
CDR3 protein: CASSPGTPPYEQYF
V gene: TRBV7-6
J gene: TRBJ2-7
clone size: many
D gene: NA

CDR3 DNA: TGCAGCGTCACTACAGGCCTGGGTGGCTCCTACGAGCAGTACTTC
CDR3 protein: CSVTTGLGGSYEQYF
V gene: TRBV29-1
J gene: TRBJ2-7
clone size: few
D gene: NA

CDR3 DNA: TGCGCCAGCAGCCCTGGGTTGGGGGCCTATGGCTACACCTTC
CDR3 protein: CASSPGLGAYGYTF
V gene: TRBV5-1
J gene: TRBJ1-2
clone size: many
D gene: NA

CDR3 DNA: TGTGCCAGCAGCCCGACTAGCGGGAGGACTTACAATGAGCAGTTCTTC
CDR3 protein: CASSPTSGRTYNEQFF
V gene: TRBV5-6
J gene: TRBJ2-1
clone size: many
D gene: TRBD2

CDR3 DNA: TGCGCCAGCAGCTCAGGGACAGGGAGGAACACTGAAGCTTTCTTT
CDR3 protein: CASSSGTGRNTEAFF
V gene: TRBV5-1
J gene: TRBJ1-1
clone size: few
D gene: TRBD1

CDR3 DNA: TGTGCCAGCAGCTTGTACGGGAGGGTCCATGAGCAGTTCTTC
CDR3 protein: CASSLYGRVHEQFF
V gene: TRBV5-4
J gene: TRBJ2-1
clone size: NA
D gene: TRBD2

CDR3 DNA: TGCAGTGCTTTAGACGGCCGGTTCGGCTACACCTTC
CDR3 protein: CSALDGRFGYTF
V gene: TRBV20-1
J gene: TRBJ1-2
clone size: many
D gene: NA

CDR3 DNA: TGTGCCAGCAGCTTGACCAGACTGGGCAATCAGCCCCAGCATTTT
CDR3 protein: CASSLTRLGNQPQHF
V gene: TRBV5-5
J gene: TRBJ1-5
clone size: NA
D gene: NA

CDR3 DNA: TGTGCCAGCAGCTGGGGCGTCCCGAGCTCCTACAATGAGCAGTTCTTC
CDR3 protein: CASSWGVPSSYNEQFF
V gene: TRBV5-4
J gene: TRBJ2-1
clone size: NA
D gene: NA

CDR3 DNA: TGTGCCAGCAGTTCCCGATCTACGCAGTATTTT
CDR3 protein: CASSSRSTQYF
V gene: TRBV6-5
J gene: TRBJ2-3
clone size: NA
D gene: NA

CDR3 DNA: TGTGCCAGCAGCTCAGGGACGGTAGCCAAAAACATTCAGTACTTC
CDR3 protein: CASSSGTVAKNIQYF
V gene: TRBV7-8
J gene: TRBJ2-4
clone size: few
D gene: NA

CDR3 DNA: TGTGCCAGCAGCGTAGGGGGGGTACAGGAGACCCAGTACTTC
CDR3 protein: CASSVGGVQETQYF
V gene: TRBV9
J gene: TRBJ2-5
clone size: few
D gene: NA

CDR3 DNA: TGTGCCACCAGAAGAGACAGGGTCGGGGCTGAAAAACTGTTTTTT
CDR3 protein: CATRRDRVGAEKLFF
V gene: TRBV15
J gene: TRBJ1-4
clone size: many
D gene: TRBD1

CDR3 DNA: TGTGCCAGCAGTGAGTCGACTACAAAAGAGACCCAGTACTTC
CDR3 protein: CASSESTTKETQYF
V gene: TRBV2
J gene: TRBJ2-5
clone size: few
D gene: NA

CDR3 DNA: TGTGCCAGTAGTATCGGGGGTTCGTACACTAACTATGGCTACACCTTC
CDR3 protein: CASSIGGSYTNYGYTF
V gene: TRBV19
J gene: TRBJ1-2
clone size: many
D gene: NA